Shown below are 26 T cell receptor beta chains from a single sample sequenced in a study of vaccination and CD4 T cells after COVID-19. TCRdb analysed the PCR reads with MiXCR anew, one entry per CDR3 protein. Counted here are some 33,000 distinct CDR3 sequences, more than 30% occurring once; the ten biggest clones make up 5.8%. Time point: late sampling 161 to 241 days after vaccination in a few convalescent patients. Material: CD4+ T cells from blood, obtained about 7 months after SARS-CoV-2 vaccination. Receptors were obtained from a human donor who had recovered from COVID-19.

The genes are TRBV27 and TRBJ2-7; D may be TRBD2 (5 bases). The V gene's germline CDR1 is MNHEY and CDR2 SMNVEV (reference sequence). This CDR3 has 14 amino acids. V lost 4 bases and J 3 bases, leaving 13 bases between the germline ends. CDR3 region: CASSWAASNYEQYF. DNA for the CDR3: TGTGCCAGCAGTTGGGCGGCTAGCAACTACGAGCAGTACTTC.

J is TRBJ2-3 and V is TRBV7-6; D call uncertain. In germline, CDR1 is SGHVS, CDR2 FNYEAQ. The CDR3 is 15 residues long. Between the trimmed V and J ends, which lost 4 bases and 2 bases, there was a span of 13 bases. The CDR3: CASSSVLRTTDTQYF. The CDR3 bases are TGTGCCAGCAGCTCGGTTTTGAGGACCACAGATACGCAGTATTTT.

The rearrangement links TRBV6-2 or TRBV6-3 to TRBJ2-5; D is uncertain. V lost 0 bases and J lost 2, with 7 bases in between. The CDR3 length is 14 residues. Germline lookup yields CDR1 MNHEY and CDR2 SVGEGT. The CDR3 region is CASSYSSSQETQYF. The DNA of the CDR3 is TGTGCCAGCAGTTACTCTTCCTCACAAGAGACCCAGTACTTC.

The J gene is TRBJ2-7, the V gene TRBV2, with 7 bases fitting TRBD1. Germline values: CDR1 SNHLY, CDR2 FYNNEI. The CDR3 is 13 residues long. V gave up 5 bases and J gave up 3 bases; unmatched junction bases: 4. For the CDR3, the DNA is TGTGCCAGCAGTCCCCGGGACAGCTACGAGCAGTACTTC. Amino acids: CASSPRDSYEQYF.

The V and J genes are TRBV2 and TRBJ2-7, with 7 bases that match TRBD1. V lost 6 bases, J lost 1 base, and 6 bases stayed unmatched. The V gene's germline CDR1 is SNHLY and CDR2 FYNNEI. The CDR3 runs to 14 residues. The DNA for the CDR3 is TGTGCCAGCAGGAAGGACAGGCCATCCTACGAGCAGTACTTC. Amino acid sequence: CASRKDRPSYEQYF.

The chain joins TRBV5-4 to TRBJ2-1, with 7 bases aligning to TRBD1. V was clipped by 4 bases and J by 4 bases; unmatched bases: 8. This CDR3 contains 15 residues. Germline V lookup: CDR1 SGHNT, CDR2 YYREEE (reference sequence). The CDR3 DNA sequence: TGTGCCAGCAGCCCGAGGGGACAGACGTACAATGAGCAGTTCTTC. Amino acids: CASSPRGQTYNEQFF.

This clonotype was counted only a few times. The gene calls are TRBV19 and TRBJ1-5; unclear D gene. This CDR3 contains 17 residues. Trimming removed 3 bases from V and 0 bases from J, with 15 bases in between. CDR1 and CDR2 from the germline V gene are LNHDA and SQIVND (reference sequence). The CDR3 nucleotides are TGTGCCAGTAGTATCAGCCACGCACCTTATAGCAATCAGCCCCAGCATTTT. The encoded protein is CASSISHAPYSNQPQHF.

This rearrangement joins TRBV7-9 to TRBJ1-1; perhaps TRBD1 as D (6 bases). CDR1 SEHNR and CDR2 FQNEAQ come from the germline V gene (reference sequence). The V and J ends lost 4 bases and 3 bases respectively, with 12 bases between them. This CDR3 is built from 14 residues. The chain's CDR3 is CASSSMDSHTEAFF. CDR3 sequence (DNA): TGTGCCAGCAGCTCCATGGACAGCCACACTGAAGCTTTCTTT.

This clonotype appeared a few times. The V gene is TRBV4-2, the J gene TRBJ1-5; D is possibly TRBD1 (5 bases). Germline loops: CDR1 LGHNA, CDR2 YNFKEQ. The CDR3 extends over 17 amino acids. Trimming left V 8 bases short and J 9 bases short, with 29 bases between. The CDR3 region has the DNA TGTGCCAGCTCGGACGGGACCACGGGACGGATTGTCGGGCCCCAGCATTTT. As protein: CASSDGTTGRIVGPQHF.

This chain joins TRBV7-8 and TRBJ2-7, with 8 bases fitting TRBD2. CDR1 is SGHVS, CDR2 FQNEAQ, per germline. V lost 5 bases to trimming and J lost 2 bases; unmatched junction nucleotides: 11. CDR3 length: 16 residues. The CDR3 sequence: CASSPVGSGTAYEQYF. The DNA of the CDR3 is TGTGCCAGCAGCCCAGTGGGTAGCGGGACCGCCTACGAGCAGTACTTC.

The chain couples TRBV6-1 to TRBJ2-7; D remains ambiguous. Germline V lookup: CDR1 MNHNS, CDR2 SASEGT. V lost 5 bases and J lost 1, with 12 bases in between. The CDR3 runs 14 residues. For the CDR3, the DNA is TGTGCCAGCAGTCCCCGGGTCTGGTCCTACGAGCAGTACTTC. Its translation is CASSPRVWSYEQYF.

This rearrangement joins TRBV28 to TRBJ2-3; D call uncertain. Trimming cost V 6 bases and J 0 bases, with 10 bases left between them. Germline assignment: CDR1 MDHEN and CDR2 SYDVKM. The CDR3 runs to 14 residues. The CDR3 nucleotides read TGTGCCAGCAGACCCCAAGGTAGCACAGATACGCAGTATTTT. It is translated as CASRPQGSTDTQYF. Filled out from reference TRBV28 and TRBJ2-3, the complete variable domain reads DVKVTQSSRYLVKRTGEKVFLECVQDMDHENMFWYRQDPGLGLRLIYFSYDVKMKEKGDIPEGYSVSREKKERFSLILESASTNQTSMYLCASRPQGSTDTQYFGPGTRLTVL.

The CDR3 protein is CASGTGGIDTQYF. For the CDR3, the DNA is TGTGCCAGCGGGACAGGAGGGATAGATACGCAGTATTTT. J is TRBJ2-3 and V is TRBV19; TRBD1 aligns across 8 bases. Trimming removed 9 bases from V and 5 bases from J; junction bases left unmatched: 7. The germline CDR1 and CDR2 sequences are LNHDA and SQIVND (reference sequence). The CDR3 sequence is 13 residues long.

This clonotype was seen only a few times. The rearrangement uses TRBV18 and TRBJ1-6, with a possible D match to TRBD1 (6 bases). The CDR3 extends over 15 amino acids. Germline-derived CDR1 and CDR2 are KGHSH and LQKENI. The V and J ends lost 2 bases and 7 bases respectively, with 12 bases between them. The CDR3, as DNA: TGTGCCAGCTCACCAGCGGGACAATACAATTCACCCCTCCACTTT. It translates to CASSPAGQYNSPLHF. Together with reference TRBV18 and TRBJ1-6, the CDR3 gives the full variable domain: NAGVMQNPRHLVRRRGQEARLRCSPMKGHSHVYWYRQLPEEGLKFMVYLQKENIIDESGMPKERFSAEFPKEGPSILRIQQVVRGDSAAYFCASSPAGQYNSPLHFGNGTRLTVT.

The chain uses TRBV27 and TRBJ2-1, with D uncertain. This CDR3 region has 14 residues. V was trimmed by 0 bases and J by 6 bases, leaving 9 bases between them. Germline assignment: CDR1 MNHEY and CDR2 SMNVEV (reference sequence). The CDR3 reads CASSLSPLGNEQFF. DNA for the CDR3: TGTGCCAGCAGTTTATCTCCCTTGGGCAATGAGCAGTTCTTC.

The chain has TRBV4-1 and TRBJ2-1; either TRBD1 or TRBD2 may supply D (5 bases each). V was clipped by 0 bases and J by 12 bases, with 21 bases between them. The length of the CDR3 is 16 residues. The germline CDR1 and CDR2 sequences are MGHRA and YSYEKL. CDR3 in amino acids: CASSQDQEGSRGRQFF. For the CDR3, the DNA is TGCGCCAGCAGCCAAGATCAAGAGGGTTCGAGGGGCCGGCAGTTCTTC.

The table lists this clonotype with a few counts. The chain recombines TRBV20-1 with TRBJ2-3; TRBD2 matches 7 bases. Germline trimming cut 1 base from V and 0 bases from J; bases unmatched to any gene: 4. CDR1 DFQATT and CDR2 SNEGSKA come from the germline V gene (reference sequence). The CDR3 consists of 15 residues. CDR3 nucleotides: TGCAGTGCTAGAGTTTCTAGCGGCAGCACAGATACGCAGTATTTT. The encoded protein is CSARVSSGSTDTQYF.

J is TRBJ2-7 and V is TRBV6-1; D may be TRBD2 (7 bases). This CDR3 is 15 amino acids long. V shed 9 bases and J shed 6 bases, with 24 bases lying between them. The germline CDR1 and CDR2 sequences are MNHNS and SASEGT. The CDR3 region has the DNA TGTGCCAGTCGGGGGTCGGGGGGCGCGTTGTCCGAGCAGTACTTC. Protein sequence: CASRGSGGALSEQYF.

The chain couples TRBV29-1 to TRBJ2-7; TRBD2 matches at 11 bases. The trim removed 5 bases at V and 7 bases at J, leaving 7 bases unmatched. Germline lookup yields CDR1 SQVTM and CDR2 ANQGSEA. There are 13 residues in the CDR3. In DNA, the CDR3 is TGCAGCGTTCATACTAGCGGGAGCGGAGAGCAGTACTTC. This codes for CSVHTSGSGEQYF.

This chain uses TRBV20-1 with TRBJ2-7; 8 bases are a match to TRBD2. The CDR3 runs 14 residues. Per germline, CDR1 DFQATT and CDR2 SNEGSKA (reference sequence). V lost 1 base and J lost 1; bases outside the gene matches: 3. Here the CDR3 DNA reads TGCAGTGCTAGAGCGGCTAGCGGGTCCTACGAGCAGTACTTC. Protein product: CSARAASGSYEQYF.

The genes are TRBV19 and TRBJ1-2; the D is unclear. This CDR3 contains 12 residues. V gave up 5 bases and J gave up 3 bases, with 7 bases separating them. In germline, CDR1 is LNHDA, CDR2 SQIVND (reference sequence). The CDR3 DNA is TGTGCCAGTAGTTTGGCCTACTATGGCTACACCTTC. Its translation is CASSLAYYGYTF.

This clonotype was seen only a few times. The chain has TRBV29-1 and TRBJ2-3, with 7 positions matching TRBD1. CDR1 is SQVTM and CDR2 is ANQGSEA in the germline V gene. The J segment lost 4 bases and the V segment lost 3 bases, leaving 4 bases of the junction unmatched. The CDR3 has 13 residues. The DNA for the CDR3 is TGCAGCGTTGATCGGACAGGAGCAGATACGCAGTATTTT. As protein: CSVDRTGADTQYF.

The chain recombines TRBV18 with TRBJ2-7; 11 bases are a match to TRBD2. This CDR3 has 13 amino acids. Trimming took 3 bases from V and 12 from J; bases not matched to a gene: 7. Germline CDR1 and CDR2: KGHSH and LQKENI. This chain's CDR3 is CASSPLTSGSPYF. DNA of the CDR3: TGTGCCAGCTCACCTCTAACTAGCGGGAGTCCGTACTTC. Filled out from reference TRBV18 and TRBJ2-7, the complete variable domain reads NAGVMQNPRHLVRRRGQEARLRCSPMKGHSHVYWYRQLPEEGLKFMVYLQKENIIDESGMPKERFSAEFPKEGPSILRIQQVVRGDSAAYFCASSPLTSGSPYFGPGTRLTVT.

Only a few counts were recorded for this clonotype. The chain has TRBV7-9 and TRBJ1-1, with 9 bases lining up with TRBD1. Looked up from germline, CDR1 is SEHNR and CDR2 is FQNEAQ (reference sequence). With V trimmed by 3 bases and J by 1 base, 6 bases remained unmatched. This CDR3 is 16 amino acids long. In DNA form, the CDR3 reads TGTGCCAGCAGCTTCGGTACGGGACAGGGGAACACTGAAGCTTTCTTT. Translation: CASSFGTGQGNTEAFF.

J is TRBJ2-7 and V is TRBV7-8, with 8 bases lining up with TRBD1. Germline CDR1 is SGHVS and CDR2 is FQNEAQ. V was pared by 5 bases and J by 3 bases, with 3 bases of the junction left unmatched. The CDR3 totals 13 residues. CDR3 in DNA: TGTGCCAGCAGCGTCGGGACAGGCTACGAGCAGTACTTC. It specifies CASSVGTGYEQYF.

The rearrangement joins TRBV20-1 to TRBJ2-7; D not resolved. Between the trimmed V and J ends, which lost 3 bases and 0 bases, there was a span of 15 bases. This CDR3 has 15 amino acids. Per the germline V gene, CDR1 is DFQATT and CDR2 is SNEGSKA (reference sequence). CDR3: CSASKSGSISYEQYF. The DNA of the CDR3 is TGCAGTGCTAGTAAGTCAGGATCTATCTCCTACGAGCAGTACTTC.